This TCR beta chain was recovered during a study of blood T cell repertoires in COVID-19. About the study: Acute-phase and convalescent COVID-19 samples originated in the United States, Italy and Spain.

Authors' data handling: Estimation of nucleated cell counts relied on the amplification of reference gene primers. Assay: immunoSEQ multiplex PCR; the TCRdb copy retains only in-frame clones and omits some. V and J calls and clone size are given by that table; D and trimming were obtained from the DNA. Of about 120,000 clones listed, 80% to 90% were seen once; the top ten hold 25% to 30%. Germline CDR1 SGDLS, CDR2 YYNGEE. The ends lost 3 bases at V and 7 bases at J; junction bases unmatched: 8. The CDR3 has 16 residues. The clonotype originates from a man between 65 and 85 years old with active or convalescent COVID-19. The chain links TRBV9 to TRBJ2-4, with TRBD2 identical over 12 bases. Sequences were obtained from peripheral blood. CDR3 nucleotides: TGTGCCAGCAGCGGCCAGACTAGCGGGAGAAGTAACATTCAGTACTTC. The encoded protein is CASSGQTSGRSNIQYF.